This is a list of T cell receptor beta chains from one sample in a study of CD4+ T cells in melanoma. Method: immunoSEQ multiplex PCR; TCRdb's copy keeps in-frame clones and lacks some. Among fewer than 15,000 clones listed, about 74% were seen once. The specimen sequenced was cells from a culture (not recorded whether cultured in vitro). The receptors derive from a human donor with melanoma. Both conserved end residues are part of each CDR3. The order of the fields is clone size, V gene, D gene, J gene, CDR3 protein, CDR3 DNA. The D gene is left open where the match is weak. Part of the rows lack a size; the others show once, few, many or a class for expanded clones.

.	TRBV6-6	TRBD1	TRBJ2-7	CASSNRGSEQYF	TGTGCCAGCAGTAACAGGGGCAGCGAGCAGTACTTC
.	TRBV29-1	.	TRBJ1-2	CSVGNGYTF	TGCAGCGTTGGTAATGGCTACACCTTC
.	TRBV5-1	.	TRBJ2-6	CASSLYSGANVLTF	TGCGCCAGCAGCTTATACTCTGGGGCCAACGTCCTGACTTTC
.	TRBV5-6	TRBD1	TRBJ1-5	CASSKRETGDNQPQHF	TGTGCCAGCAGCAAAAGAGAGACAGGGGATAATCAGCCCCAGCATTTT
.	TRBV6-6	.	TRBJ1-3	CASSSYSSGNTIYF	TGTGCCAGCAGTTCCTACAGCTCTGGAAACACCATATATTTT
.	TRBV30	.	TRBJ1-2	CAWSVDGPPRRNTF	TGTGCCTGGAGTGTCGATGGGCCCCCCCGAAGAAACACCTTC
once	TRBV11-2	.	TRBJ1-4	CASSPGARGSLEKLFF	TGTGCCAGCAGCCCCGGCGCCCGGGGGTCACTGGAAAAACTGTTTTTT
.	TRBV6-1	.	TRBJ2-7	CASSRQATRSYEQYF	TGTGCCAGCAGCCGACAGGCCACTAGATCCTACGAGCAGTACTTC
.	TRBV6-1	.	TRBJ2-3	CAGSSPGPDTQYF	TGTGCCGGCAGCAGTCCGGGGCCAGATACGCAGTATTTT
.	TRBV18	.	TRBJ1-1	CASSPLGRMNTEAFF	TGTGCCAGCTCACCACTCGGTCGTATGAACACTGAAGCTTTCTTT
once	TRBV9	.	TRBJ2-1	CASSVGQFSSYNEQFF	TGTGCCAGCAGCGTAGGACAGTTCAGCTCCTACAATGAGCAGTTCTTC
.	TRBV2	.	TRBJ1-1	CASRKEGGDTEAFF	TGTGCCAGCAGGAAGGAAGGAGGGGACACTGAAGCTTTCTTT
.	TRBV6-5	.	TRBJ2-3	CASSWRQPSTDTQYF	TGTGCCAGCAGTTGGAGGCAACCAAGCACAGATACGCAGTATTTT
.	TRBV7-7	TRBD2	TRBJ2-5	CASSPTGLAGEETQYF	TGTGCTAGCAGCCCAACGGGACTAGCGGGCGAGGAGACCCAGTACTTC
.	TRBV21-1	.	TRBJ1-2	CASSRRGQVGDGYTF	TGTGCCAGCAGCAGAAGGGGCCAGGTGGGAGATGGCTACACCTTC
.	TRBV7-9	.	TRBJ2-7	CASSPLEDYEQYF	TGTGCCAGCAGCCCTCTGGAGGACTACGAGCAGTACTTC
.	TRBV15	.	TRBJ2-7	CATSPRLRGSYEQYF	TGTGCCACCAGCCCCCGTCTGAGGGGCTCCTACGAGCAGTACTTC
few	TRBV6-1	TRBD1	TRBJ1-5	CASSDYRGINQPQHF	TGTGCCAGCAGTGACTACAGGGGCATCAATCAGCCCCAGCATTTT
.	TRBV6-1	.	TRBJ2-3	CASSDRGPTDTQYF	TGTGCCAGCAGTGACCGGGGCCCGACAGATACGCAGTATTTT
.	TRBV7-2	.	TRBJ1-2	CASSLGRGVEGYTF	TGTGCCAGCAGCTTAGGTCGGGGGGTTGAAGGCTACACCTTC
.	TRBV25-1	.	TRBJ2-7	CASSESGGGSSYEQYF	TGTGCCAGCAGTGAATCGGGCGGAGGGAGCTCCTACGAGCAGTACTTC
.	TRBV6-5	.	TRBJ2-7	CASGGTGNYEQYF	TGTGCCAGCGGGGGGACCGGAAACTACGAGCAGTACTTC
once	TRBV19	TRBD1	TRBJ1-1	CASSDRGLTRAFF	TGTGCCAGTAGTGACAGGGGGCTGACTCGAGCTTTCTTT
.	TRBV4-1	TRBD2	TRBJ2-5	CASSQDRLAGGQETQYF	TGCGCCAGCAGCCAAGATCGCCTAGCGGGGGGGCAAGAGACCCAGTACTTC
.	TRBV9	TRBD1	TRBJ2-5	CASSIGTAYQETQYF	TGTGCCAGCAGCATTGGGACAGCCTACCAAGAGACCCAGTACTTC
.	TRBV7-6	TRBD1	TRBJ1-1	CASSSGTGDTEAFF	TGTGCCAGCAGCTCCGGGACAGGGGACACTGAAGCTTTCTTT
.	TRBV5-4	TRBD1	TRBJ2-7	CASSSGTGQGGSYEQYF	TGTGCCAGCAGCTCGGGAACGGGACAGGGGGGATCCTACGAGCAGTACTTC
.	TRBV30	.	TRBJ2-1	CAWSAPEVSYNEQFF	TGTGCCTGGAGTGCGCCAGAGGTCTCCTACAATGAGCAGTTCTTC
once	TRBV7-9	.	TRBJ1-5	CASSLTAGSNQPQHF	TGTGCCAGCAGCTTAACCGCCGGAAGCAATCAGCCCCAGCATTTT
.	TRBV5-5	.	TRBJ1-4	CASSLIDRLAPNEKLFF	TGTGCCAGCAGCTTGATAGACAGGTTAGCCCCGAATGAAAAACTGTTTTTT
.	TRBV10-3	.	TRBJ1-5	CASSPREGGNQPQHF	TGTGCCAGCAGCCCTCGGGAGGGCGGTAATCAGCCCCAGCATTTT
.	TRBV29-1	.	TRBJ2-3	CSVDRRGADTQYF	TGCAGCGTTGACCGTAGGGGGGCAGATACGCAGTATTTT
.	TRBV30	.	TRBJ1-2	CAWSVNRLDEGYTF	TGTGCCTGGAGTGTAAATCGTCTTGATGAGGGCTACACCTTC
few	TRBV4-1	.	TRBJ1-1	CASSRRENTEAFF	TGCGCCAGCAGCCGACGGGAGAACACTGAAGCTTTCTTT
.	TRBV27	.	TRBJ1-6	CASGDARSPLHF	TGTGCCAGCGGAGATGCTCGCTCACCCCTCCACTTT
.	TRBV7-9	.	TRBJ2-1	CASSLEARVWQFF	TGTGCCAGCAGCTTAGAAGCTAGGGTTTGGCAGTTCTTC
.	TRBV7-8	.	TRBJ1-1	CASSPWGSDTEAFF	TGTGCCAGCAGCCCTTGGGGGAGCGACACTGAAGCTTTCTTT
.	TRBV4-1	TRBD1	TRBJ1-2	CASSQEGDSIYGYTF	TGCGCCAGCAGCCAAGAAGGGGACAGCATTTATGGCTACACCTTC
.	TRBV18	.	TRBJ1-3	CASSPSGPQGRNTIYF	TGTGCCAGCTCACCTTCCGGGCCCCAAGGACGAAACACCATATATTTT
once	TRBV5-1	TRBD1	TRBJ2-1	CASSSDRGSYNEQFF	TGCGCCAGCAGCTCGGACAGGGGCTCCTACAATGAGCAGTTCTTC
few	TRBV6-1	.	TRBJ2-7	CASSGLSGQGEQYF	TGTGCCAGCAGTGGATTGTCCGGTCAGGGCGAGCAGTACTTC
few	TRBV5-1	.	TRBJ1-2	CASSLSRTSNGYTF	TGCGCCAGCAGCTTGTCGCGGACAAGCAATGGCTACACCTTC
.	TRBV19	TRBD2	TRBJ2-7	CASSPYPGLAGGKTSYEQYF	TGTGCCAGTAGTCCATACCCCGGACTAGCGGGGGGAAAGACCTCCTACGAGCAGTACTTC
.	TRBV5-1	.	TRBJ1-1	CASSLLNTNTEAFF	TGCGCCAGCAGCCTCTTAAACACGAACACTGAAGCTTTCTTT
.	TRBV4-1	.	TRBJ2-5	CASSQGFRQETQYF	TGCGCCAGCAGCCAAGGTTTCAGGCAAGAGACCCAGTACTTC
.	TRBV4-2	TRBD2	TRBJ2-5	CASSQAGTSGQETQYF	TGTGCCAGCAGCCAAGCAGGGACTAGCGGACAAGAGACCCAGTACTTC
.	TRBV30	TRBD1	TRBJ1-1	CAWSVWPERAGGFF	TGTGCCTGGAGTGTATGGCCGGAGAGGGCAGGGGGGTTCTTT
.	TRBV7-7	.	TRBJ1-2	CASSLQADSVHHYTF	TGTGCTAGCAGCTTACAGGCGGACAGCGTTCACCACTACACCTTC
once	TRBV2	TRBD1	TRBJ1-4	CASSVLTGEKLFF	TGTGCCAGCAGTGTTTTGACAGGGGAAAAACTGTTTTTT
.	TRBV5-1	TRBD2	TRBJ2-3	CASSLEGLGVDTQYF	TGCGCCAGCAGCTTGGAGGGACTAGGGGTGGATACGCAGTATTTT
once	TRBV10-3	.	TRBJ1-2	CAISESRGQDYGYTF	TGTGCCATCAGTGAGTCGAGAGGGCAGGACTATGGCTACACCTTC
.	TRBV4-1	.	TRBJ1-3	CASSQDSLRGRRLGNTIYF	TGCGCCAGCAGCCAAGACTCGTTGCGAGGCAGGCGACTTGGAAACACCATATATTTT
once	TRBV10-1	TRBD2	TRBJ2-1	CASSESLAGIYNEQFF	TGCGCCAGCAGTGAGTCTCTAGCGGGGATCTACAATGAGCAGTTCTTC
.	TRBV9	TRBD2	TRBJ2-1	CASSLEGWGTRLNEQFF	TGTGCCAGCAGCCTTGAGGGTTGGGGGACTAGACTCAATGAGCAGTTCTTC
.	TRBV4-1	TRBD1	TRBJ2-1	CASGQDRVNEQFF	TGCGCCAGCGGACAGGACAGGGTCAATGAGCAGTTCTTC
once	TRBV5-1	TRBD1	TRBJ1-2	CASASTGQGGILYGYTF	TGCGCCAGCGCAAGCACGGGACAGGGAGGGATACTGTATGGCTACACCTTC
.	TRBV14	.	TRBJ1-6	CASSQYLSPLHF	TGTGCCAGCAGCCAGTATCTTTCACCCCTCCACTTT
medium-sized	TRBV2	TRBD1	TRBJ1-4	CASTSTGMGKLFF	TGTGCCAGCACCTCGACAGGGATGGGGAAACTGTTTTTT
.	TRBV6-5	.	TRBJ2-2	CASSTPDTGELFF	TGTGCCAGTTCAACTCCGGACACCGGGGAGCTGTTTTTT
.	TRBV5-1	.	TRBJ2-5	CASSSNGRVEETQYF	TGCGCCAGCAGCTCAAACGGACGCGTGGAAGAGACCCAGTACTTC